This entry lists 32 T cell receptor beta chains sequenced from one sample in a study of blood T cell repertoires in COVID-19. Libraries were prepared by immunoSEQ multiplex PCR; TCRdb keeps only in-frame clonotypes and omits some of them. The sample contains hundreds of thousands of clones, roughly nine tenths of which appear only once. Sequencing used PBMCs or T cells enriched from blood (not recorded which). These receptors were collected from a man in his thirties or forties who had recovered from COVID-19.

This CDR3 reads CASSLDGQSYNEQFF. CDR3 DNA: TGCGCCAGCAGCTTGGATGGACAATCCTACAATGAGCAGTTCTTC. V and J are TRBV5-1 and TRBJ2-1, with TRBD1 as a possible D gene (5 bases). The V end was cut by 0 bases, the J end by 1 base, with 8 bases between. CDR3 length: 15 residues. Germline V CDR1 and CDR2: SGHRS, YFSETQ. Supplemented by reference TRBV5-1 and TRBJ2-1, the full variable domain reads KAGVTQTPRYLIKTRGQQVTLSCSPISGHRSVSWYQQTPGQGLQFLFEYFSETQRNKGNFPGRFSGRQFSNSRSEMNVSTLELGDSALYLCASSLDGQSYNEQFFGPGTRLTVL.

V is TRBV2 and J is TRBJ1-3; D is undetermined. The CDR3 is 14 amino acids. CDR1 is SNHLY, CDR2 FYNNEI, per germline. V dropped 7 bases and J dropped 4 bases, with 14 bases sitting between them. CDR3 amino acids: CASTPEGRGNTIYF. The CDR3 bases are TGTGCCAGCACCCCCGAGGGAAGAGGAAACACCATATATTTT.

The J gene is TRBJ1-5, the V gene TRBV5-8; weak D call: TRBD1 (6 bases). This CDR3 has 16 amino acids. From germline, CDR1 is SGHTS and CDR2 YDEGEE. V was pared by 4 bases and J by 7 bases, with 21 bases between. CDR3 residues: CASSLGAGTTVQPQHF. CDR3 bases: TGTGCCAGCAGCCTTGGGGCCGGGACAACAGTACAGCCCCAGCATTTT.

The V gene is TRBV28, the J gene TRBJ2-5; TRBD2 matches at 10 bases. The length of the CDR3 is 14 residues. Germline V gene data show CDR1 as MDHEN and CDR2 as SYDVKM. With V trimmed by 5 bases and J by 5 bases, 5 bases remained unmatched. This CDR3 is CASSVTSGTETQYF. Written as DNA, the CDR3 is TGTGCCAGCAGTGTCACTAGCGGGACGGAGACCCAGTACTTC.

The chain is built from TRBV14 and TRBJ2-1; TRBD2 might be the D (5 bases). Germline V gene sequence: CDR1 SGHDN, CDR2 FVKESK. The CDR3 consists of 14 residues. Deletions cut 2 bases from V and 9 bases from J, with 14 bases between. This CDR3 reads CASSQLTEGSEQFF. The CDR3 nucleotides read TGTGCCAGCAGCCAATTAACCGAAGGGAGTGAGCAGTTCTTC.

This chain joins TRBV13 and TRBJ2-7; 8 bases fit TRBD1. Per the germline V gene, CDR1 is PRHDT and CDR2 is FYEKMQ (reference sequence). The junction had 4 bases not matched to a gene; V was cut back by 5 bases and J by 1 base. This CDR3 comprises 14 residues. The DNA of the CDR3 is TGTGCCAGCAGCCCGCGACAGGGGTCCTACGAGCAGTACTTC. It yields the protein CASSPRQGSYEQYF.

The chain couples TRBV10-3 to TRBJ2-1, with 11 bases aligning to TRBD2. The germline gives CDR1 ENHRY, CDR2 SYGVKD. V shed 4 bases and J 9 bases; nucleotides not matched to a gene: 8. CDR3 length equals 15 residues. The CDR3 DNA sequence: TGTGCCATCAGTGGAGTAGCGGGAGGGCAAGGTGAGCAGTTCTTC. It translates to CAISGVAGGQGEQFF.

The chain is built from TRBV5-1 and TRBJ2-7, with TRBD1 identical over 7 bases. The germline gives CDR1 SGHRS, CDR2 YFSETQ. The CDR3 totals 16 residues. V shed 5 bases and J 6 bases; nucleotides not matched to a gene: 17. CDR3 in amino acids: CASSAEGANIIFEQYF. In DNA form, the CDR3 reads TGCGCCAGCAGTGCCGAGGGGGCGAATATAATCTTCGAGCAGTACTTC.

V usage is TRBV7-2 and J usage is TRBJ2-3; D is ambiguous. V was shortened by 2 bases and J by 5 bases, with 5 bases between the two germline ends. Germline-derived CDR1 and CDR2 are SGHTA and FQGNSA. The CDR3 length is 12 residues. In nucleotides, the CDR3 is TGTGCCAGCAGCTTAAACATAGATACGCAGTATTTT. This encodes CASSLNIDTQYF. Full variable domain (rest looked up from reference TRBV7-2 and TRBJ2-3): GAGVSQSPSNKVTEKGKDVELRCDPISGHTALYWYRQSLGQGLEFLIYFQGNSAPDKSGLPSDRFSAERTGGSVSTLTIQRTQQEDSAVYLCASSLNIDTQYFGPGTRLTVL.

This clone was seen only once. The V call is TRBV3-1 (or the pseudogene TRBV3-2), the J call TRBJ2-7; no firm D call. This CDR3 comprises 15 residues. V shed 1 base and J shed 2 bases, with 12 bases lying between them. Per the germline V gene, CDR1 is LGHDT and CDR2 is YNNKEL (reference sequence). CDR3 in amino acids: CASSQAGTTTYEQYF. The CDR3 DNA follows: TGTGCCAGCAGCCAAGCCGGCACCACTACCTACGAGCAGTACTTC.

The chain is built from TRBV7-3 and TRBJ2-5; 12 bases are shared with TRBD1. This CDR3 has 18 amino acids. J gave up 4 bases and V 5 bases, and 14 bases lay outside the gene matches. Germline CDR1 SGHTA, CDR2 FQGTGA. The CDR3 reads CASSPRGGDRGRLETQYF. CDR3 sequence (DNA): TGTGCCAGCAGCCCCAGAGGGGGGGACAGGGGGCGCTTAGAGACCCAGTACTTC. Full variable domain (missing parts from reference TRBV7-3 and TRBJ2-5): GAGVSQTPSNKVTEKGKYVELRCDPISGHTALYWYRQSLGQGPEFLIYFQGTGAADDSGLPNDRFFAVRPEGSVSTLKIQRTERGDSAVYLCASSPRGGDRGRLETQYFGPGTRLLVL.

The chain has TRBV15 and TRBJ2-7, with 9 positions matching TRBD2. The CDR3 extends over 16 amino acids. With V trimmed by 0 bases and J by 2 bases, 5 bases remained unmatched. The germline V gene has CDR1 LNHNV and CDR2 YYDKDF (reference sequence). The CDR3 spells CATSRDRSSGTYEQYF. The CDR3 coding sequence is TGTGCCACCAGCAGAGATCGGTCTAGCGGGACCTACGAGCAGTACTTC.

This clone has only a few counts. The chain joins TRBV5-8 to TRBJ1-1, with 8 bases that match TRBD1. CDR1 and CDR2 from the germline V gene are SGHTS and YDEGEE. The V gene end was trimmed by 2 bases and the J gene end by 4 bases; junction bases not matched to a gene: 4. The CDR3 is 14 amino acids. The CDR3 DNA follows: TGTGCCAGCAGCTTCAGGGGGCTGGGCACTGAAGCTTTCTTT. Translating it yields CASSFRGLGTEAFF. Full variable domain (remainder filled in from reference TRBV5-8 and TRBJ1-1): EAGVTQSPTHLIKTRGQQATLRCSPISGHTSVYWYQQALGLGLQFLLWYDEGEERNRGNFPPRFSGRQFPNYSSELNVNALELEDSALYLCASSFRGLGTEAFFGQGTRLTVV.

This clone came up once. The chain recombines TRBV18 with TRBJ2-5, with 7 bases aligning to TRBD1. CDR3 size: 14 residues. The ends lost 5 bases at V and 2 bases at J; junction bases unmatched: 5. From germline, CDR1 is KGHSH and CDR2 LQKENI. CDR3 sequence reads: CASSGGQQQETQYF. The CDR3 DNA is TGTGCCAGCTCAGGGGGACAGCAGCAAGAGACCCAGTACTTC.

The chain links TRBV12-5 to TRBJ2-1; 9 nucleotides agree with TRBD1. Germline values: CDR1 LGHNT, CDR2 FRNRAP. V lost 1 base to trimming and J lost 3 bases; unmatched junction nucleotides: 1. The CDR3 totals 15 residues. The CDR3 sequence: CASGLGTGVYNEQFF. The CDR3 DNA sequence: TGTGCTAGTGGTTTGGGGACAGGGGTCTACAATGAGCAGTTCTTC.

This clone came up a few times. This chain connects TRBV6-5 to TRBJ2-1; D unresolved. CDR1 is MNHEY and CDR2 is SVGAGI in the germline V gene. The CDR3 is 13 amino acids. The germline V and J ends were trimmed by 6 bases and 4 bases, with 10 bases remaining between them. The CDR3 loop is CASRADSYNEQFF. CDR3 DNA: TGTGCCAGCAGAGCAGACTCGTACAATGAGCAGTTCTTC.

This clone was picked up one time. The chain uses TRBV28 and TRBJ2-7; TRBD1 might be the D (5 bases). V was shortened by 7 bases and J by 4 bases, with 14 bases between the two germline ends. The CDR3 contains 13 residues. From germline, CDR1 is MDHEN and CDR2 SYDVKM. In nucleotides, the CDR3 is TGTGCCAGCACCCGGTCAGGGCAATACGAGCAGTACTTC. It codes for CASTRSGQYEQYF.

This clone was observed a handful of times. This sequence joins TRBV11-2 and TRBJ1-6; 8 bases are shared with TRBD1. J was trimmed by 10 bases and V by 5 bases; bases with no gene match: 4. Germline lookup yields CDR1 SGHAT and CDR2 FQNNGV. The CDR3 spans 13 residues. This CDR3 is CASSGDRGSPLHF. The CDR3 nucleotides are TGTGCCAGCAGCGGAGACAGGGGATCACCCCTCCACTTT.

CDR3 sequence reads: CASTRRGENEKLFF. In nucleotides, the CDR3 is TGTGCCAGCACAAGACGGGGGGAGAATGAAAAACTGTTTTTT. The chain is built from TRBV11-2 and TRBJ1-4, with D perhaps matching TRBD1 (5 bases). From germline, CDR1 is SGHAT and CDR2 FQNNGV. V was shortened by 7 bases and J by 5 bases, with 14 bases between the two germline ends. The CDR3 contains 14 residues.

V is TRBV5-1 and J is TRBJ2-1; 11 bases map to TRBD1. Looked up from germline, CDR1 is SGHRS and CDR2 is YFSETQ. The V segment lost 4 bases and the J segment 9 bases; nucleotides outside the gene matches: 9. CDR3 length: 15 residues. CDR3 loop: CASSSGTGGNSEQFF. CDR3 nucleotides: TGCGCCAGCAGCAGCGGGACAGGGGGAAACAGTGAGCAGTTCTTC.

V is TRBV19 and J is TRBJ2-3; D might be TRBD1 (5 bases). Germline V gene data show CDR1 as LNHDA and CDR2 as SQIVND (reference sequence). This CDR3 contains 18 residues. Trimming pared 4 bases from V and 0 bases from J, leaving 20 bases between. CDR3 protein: CASSKTVKSYTSTDTQYF. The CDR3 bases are TGTGCCAGTAGTAAGACAGTCAAGAGCTATACTAGCACAGATACGCAGTATTTT.

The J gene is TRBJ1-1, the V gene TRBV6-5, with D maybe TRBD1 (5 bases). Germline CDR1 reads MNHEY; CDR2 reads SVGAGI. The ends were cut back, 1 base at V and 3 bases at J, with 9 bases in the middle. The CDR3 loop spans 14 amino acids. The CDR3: CASSYYWGDTEAFF. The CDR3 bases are TGTGCCAGCAGTTACTACTGGGGGGACACTGAAGCTTTCTTT.

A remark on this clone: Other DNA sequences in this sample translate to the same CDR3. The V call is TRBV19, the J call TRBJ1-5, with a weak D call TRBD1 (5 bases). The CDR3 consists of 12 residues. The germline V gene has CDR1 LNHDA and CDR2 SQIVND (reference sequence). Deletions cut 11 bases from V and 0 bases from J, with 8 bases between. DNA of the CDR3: TGTGCCGGAGGGGTTAGCAATCAGCCCCAGCATTTT. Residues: CAGGVSNQPQHF.

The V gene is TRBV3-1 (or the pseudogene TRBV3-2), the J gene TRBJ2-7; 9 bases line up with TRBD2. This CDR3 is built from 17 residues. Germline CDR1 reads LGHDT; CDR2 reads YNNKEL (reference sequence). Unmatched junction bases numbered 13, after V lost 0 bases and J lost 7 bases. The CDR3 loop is CASSQDPAGGRSKEQYF. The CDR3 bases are TGTGCCAGCAGCCAAGATCCAGCGGGAGGCCGCTCCAAAGAGCAGTACTTC.

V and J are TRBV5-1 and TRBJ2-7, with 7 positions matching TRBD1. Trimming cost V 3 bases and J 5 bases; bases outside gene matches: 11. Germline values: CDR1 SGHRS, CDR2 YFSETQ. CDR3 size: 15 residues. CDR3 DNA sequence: TGCGCCAGCAGCTCTCAAAAGGGACAGACCCACGAGCAGTACTTC. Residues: CASSSQKGQTHEQYF.

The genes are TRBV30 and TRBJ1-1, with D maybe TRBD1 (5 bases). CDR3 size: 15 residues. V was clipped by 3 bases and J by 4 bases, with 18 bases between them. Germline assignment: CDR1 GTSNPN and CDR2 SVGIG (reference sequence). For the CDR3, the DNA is TGTGCCTGGAGGGACGTCCGGGGGGTCGGCACTGAAGCTTTCTTT. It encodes CAWRDVRGVGTEAFF.

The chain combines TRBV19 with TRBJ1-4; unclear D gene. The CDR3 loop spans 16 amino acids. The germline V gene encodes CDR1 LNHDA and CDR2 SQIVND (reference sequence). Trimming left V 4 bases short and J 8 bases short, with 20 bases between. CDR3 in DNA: TGTGCCAGTAGTACCGAAAGGACGCCTGGGAGGGAAAAACTGTTTTTT. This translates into CASSTERTPGREKLFF.

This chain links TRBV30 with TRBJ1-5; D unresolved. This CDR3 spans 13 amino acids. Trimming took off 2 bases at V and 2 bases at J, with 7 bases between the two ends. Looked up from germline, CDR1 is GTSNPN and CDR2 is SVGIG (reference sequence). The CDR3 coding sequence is TGTGCCTGGAGTTATAGCGGCAATCAGCCCCAGCATTTT. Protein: CAWSYSGNQPQHF.

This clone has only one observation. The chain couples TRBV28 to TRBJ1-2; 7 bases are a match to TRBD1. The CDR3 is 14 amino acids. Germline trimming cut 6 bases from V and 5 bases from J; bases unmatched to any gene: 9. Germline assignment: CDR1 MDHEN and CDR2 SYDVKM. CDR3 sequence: CASRRRDRDYGYTF. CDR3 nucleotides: TGTGCCAGCAGACGCCGGGACAGAGATTATGGCTACACCTTC.

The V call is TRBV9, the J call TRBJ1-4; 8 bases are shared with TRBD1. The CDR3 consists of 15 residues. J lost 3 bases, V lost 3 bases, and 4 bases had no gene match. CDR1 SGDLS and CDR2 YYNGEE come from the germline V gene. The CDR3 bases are TGTGCCAGCAGCGCTGGGGGACAGGCTAATGAAAAACTGTTTTTT. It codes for CASSAGGQANEKLFF. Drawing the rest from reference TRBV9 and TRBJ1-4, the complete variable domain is DSGVTQTPKHLITATGQRVTLRCSPRSGDLSVYWYQQSLDQGLQFLIQYYNGEERAKGNILERFSAQQFPDLHSELNLSSLELGDSALYFCASSAGGQANEKLFFGSGTQLSVL.

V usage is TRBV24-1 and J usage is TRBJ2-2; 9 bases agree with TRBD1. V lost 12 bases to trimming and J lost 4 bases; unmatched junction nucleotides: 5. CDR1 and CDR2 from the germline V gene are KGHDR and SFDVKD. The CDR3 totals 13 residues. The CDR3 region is CAGGQGPTGELFF. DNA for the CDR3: TGTGCCGGGGGACAGGGCCCCACCGGGGAGCTGTTTTTT.

The CDR3 region is CSVEGAHSNTGELFF. The DNA for the CDR3 is TGCAGCGTTGAAGGAGCCCATTCGAACACCGGGGAGCTGTTTTTT. The chain links TRBV29-1 to TRBJ2-2, with no clear D. Germline V lookup: CDR1 SQVTM, CDR2 ANQGSEA. V shed 1 base and J shed 0 bases, with 9 bases lying between them. The CDR3 loop spans 15 amino acids.